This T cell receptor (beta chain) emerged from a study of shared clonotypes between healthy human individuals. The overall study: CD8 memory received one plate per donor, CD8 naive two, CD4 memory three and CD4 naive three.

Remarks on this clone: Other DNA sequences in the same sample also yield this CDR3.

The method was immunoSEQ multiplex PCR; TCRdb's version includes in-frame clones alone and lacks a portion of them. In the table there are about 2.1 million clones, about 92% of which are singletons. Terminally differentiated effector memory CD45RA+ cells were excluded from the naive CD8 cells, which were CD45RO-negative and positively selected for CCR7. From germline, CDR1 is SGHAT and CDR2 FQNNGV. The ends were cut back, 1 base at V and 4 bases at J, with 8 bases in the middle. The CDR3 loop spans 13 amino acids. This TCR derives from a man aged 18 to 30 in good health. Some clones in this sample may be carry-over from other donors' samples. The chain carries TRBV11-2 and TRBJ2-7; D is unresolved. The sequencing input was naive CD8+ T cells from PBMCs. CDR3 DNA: TGTGCCAGCAGCTTAGGACTTGGGTACGAGCAGTACTTC. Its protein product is CASSLGLGYEQYF.